These 29 T cell receptor beta chains were sequenced from one sample in a study of blood T cell repertoires in COVID-19. Libraries were prepared by immunoSEQ multiplex PCR; TCRdb keeps only in-frame clonotypes and omits some of them. The sample holds over 200,000 clones, roughly 86% seen once. The specimen sequenced was peripheral blood. The receptors were gathered from a woman in her forties or fifties with active or convalescent COVID-19.

This clone came up once. The chain joins TRBV19 to TRBJ1-6; 9 positions match TRBD1. Germline lookup yields CDR1 LNHDA and CDR2 SQIVND (reference sequence). The V and J ends lost 7 bases and 7 bases, in that order; junction bases with no gene match: 11. CDR3 length: 16 residues. CDR3 amino acids: CASMPPGTGINSPLHF. CDR3 coding DNA: TGTGCCAGTATGCCCCCCGGGACAGGGATAAATTCACCCCTCCACTTT.

The chain has TRBV7-9 and TRBJ2-2; tentatively, D is TRBD2 (5 bases). This CDR3 region has 14 residues. Trimming pared 2 bases from V and 3 bases from J, leaving 7 bases between. The germline CDR1 and CDR2 sequences are SEHNR and FQNEAQ (reference sequence). Here the CDR3 reads CASSLTRDTGELFF. The DNA of the CDR3 is TGTGCCAGCAGCTTAACTAGAGACACCGGGGAGCTGTTTTTT.

The J gene is TRBJ1-5, the V gene TRBV10-3; TRBD1 is a possible D gene (5 bases). Germline lookup yields CDR1 ENHRY and CDR2 SYGVKD. V lost 7 bases to trimming and J lost 4 bases, with 14 bases between them. The CDR3 loop spans 14 amino acids. DNA for the CDR3: TGTGCCATCAAGGCGACAGACCCAAATCAGCCCCAGCATTTT. It specifies CAIKATDPNQPQHF.

The V and J genes are TRBV7-3 and TRBJ1-1; D gene ambiguous. V was pared by 2 bases and J by 2 bases, with 9 bases between. The germline V gene has CDR1 SGHTA and CDR2 FQGTGA. This CDR3 is built from 14 residues. The CDR3, as DNA: TGTGCCAGCAGCTTATTCGGGGAAAACACTGAAGCTTTCTTT. It translates to CASSLFGENTEAFF. Drawing the rest from reference TRBV7-3 and TRBJ1-1, the complete variable domain is GAGVSQTPSNKVTEKGKYVELRCDPISGHTALYWYRQSLGQGPEFLIYFQGTGAADDSGLPNDRFFAVRPEGSVSTLKIQRTERGDSAVYLCASSLFGENTEAFFGQGTRLTVV.

The J gene is TRBJ1-1, the V gene TRBV11-2; D may be TRBD1 (5 bases). The germline V gene encodes CDR1 SGHAT and CDR2 FQNNGV. This CDR3 has 12 residues. Trimming removed 5 bases at V and 3 bases at J, with 7 bases between. This CDR3 reads CASSQQDTEAFF. The CDR3 DNA is TGTGCCAGCAGCCAACAGGACACTGAAGCTTTCTTT.

The chain couples TRBV5-1 to TRBJ1-4; 8 positions match TRBD1. The CDR3 is 16 amino acids. The junction had 7 bases not matched to a gene; V was cut back by 3 bases and J by 3 bases. Germline lookup yields CDR1 SGHRS and CDR2 YFSETQ. CDR3 residues: CASSSDGQGSNEKLFF. The CDR3 DNA is TGCGCCAGCAGCTCTGATGGACAGGGATCTAATGAAAAACTGTTTTTT.

Only a few counts were recorded for this clone. The chain has TRBV3-1 (or the pseudogene TRBV3-2) and TRBJ1-3; D gene uncertain. The CDR3 has 15 residues. Germline V gene data show CDR1 as LGHDT and CDR2 as YNNKEL (reference sequence). V was pared by 0 bases and J by 0 bases, with 6 bases between. CDR3 sequence: CASSQESNSGNTIYF. The CDR3 DNA follows: TGTGCCAGCAGCCAAGAGTCCAACTCTGGAAACACCATATATTTT.

This chain connects TRBV11-2 to TRBJ2-7; 8 bases match TRBD2. Losses at the gene ends were 2 bases for V and 4 bases for J; bases not matched to a gene: 16. Germline V gene data show CDR1 as SGHAT and CDR2 as FQNNGV. The CDR3 is 18 amino acids. This CDR3 reads CASSLNSGTRTVKYEQYF. The CDR3 region has the DNA TGTGCCAGCAGCTTAAATAGCGGGACCCGAACCGTCAAGTACGAGCAGTACTTC. Using reference TRBV11-2 and TRBJ2-7 for the parts outside the CDR3, the full variable domain is EAGVAQSPRYKIIEKRQSVAFWCNPISGHATLYWYQQILGQGPKLLIQFQNNGVVDDSQLPKDRFSAERLKGVDSTLKIQPAKLEDSAVYLCASSLNSGTRTVKYEQYFGPGTRLTVT.

This chain joins TRBV7-9 and TRBJ1-4; D perhaps matches TRBD1 (6 bases). There are 15 residues in the CDR3. The V gene's germline CDR1 is SEHNR and CDR2 FQNEAQ (reference sequence). Trimming cost V 1 base and J 2 bases, with 8 bases left between them. The CDR3 DNA sequence: TGTGCCAGCAGCTTAGGGACAGACACTAATGAAAAACTGTTTTTT. This encodes CASSLGTDTNEKLFF. The entire variable domain, with the rest obtained from reference TRBV7-9 and TRBJ1-4, is as follows: DTGVSQNPRHKITKRGQNVTFRCDPISEHNRLYWYRQTLGQGPEFLTYFQNEAQLEKSRLLSDRFSAERPKGSFSTLEIQRTEQGDSAMYLCASSLGTDTNEKLFFGSGTQLSVL.

This chain joins TRBV19 and TRBJ2-1; TRBD2 agrees at 10 bases. Germline lookup yields CDR1 LNHDA and CDR2 SQIVND (reference sequence). Germline trimming cut 6 bases from V and 7 bases from J; bases unmatched to any gene: 6. CDR3 size: 14 residues. CDR3 loop: CASRFSGRGNEQFF. CDR3 DNA sequence: TGTGCCAGTAGATTCAGCGGGAGGGGGAATGAGCAGTTCTTC.

This rearrangement joins TRBV6-5 to TRBJ1-4; D gene ambiguous. Trimming took off 10 bases at V and 4 bases at J, with 13 bases between the two ends. This CDR3 has 13 residues. The V gene's germline CDR1 is MNHEY and CDR2 SVGAGI. The CDR3 bases are TGTGCCACTCAAGCGCGGAATAATGAAAAACTGTTTTTT. Protein sequence: CATQARNNEKLFF.

This clone was detected only a few times. The chain is built from TRBV5-1 and TRBJ1-5; tentative D call: TRBD1 (6 bases). Germline values: CDR1 SGHRS, CDR2 YFSETQ. The CDR3 totals 16 residues. Trimming pared 4 bases from V and 3 bases from J, leaving 17 bases between. This CDR3 reads CASSVTPDRYNQPQHF. CDR3 nucleotide sequence: TGCGCCAGCAGCGTAACCCCGGACAGATACAATCAGCCCCAGCATTTT.

The V gene is TRBV6-5, the J gene TRBJ2-7; 7 positions match TRBD1. The CDR3 length is 15 residues. Trimming removed 0 bases from V and 2 bases from J; junction bases left unmatched: 4. Germline V gene data show CDR1 as MNHEY and CDR2 as SVGAGI. The CDR3, as DNA: TGTGCCAGCAGTTACTCGAACAGGGGTCCCTACGAGCAGTACTTC. As protein: CASSYSNRGPYEQYF.

The V and J genes are TRBV9 and TRBJ2-3; 9 bases are shared with TRBD2. J lost 2 bases, V lost 0 bases, and 10 bases had no gene match. Germline CDR1 and CDR2: SGDLS and YYNGEE. The CDR3 is 18 amino acids. CDR3 amino acids: CASSVVAGSGGPTDTQYF. DNA of the CDR3: TGTGCCAGCAGCGTAGTGGCGGGGAGCGGGGGGCCCACAGATACGCAGTATTTT. Supplemented by reference TRBV9 and TRBJ2-3, the full variable domain reads DSGVTQTPKHLITATGQRVTLRCSPRSGDLSVYWYQQSLDQGLQFLIQYYNGEERAKGNILERFSAQQFPDLHSELNLSSLELGDSALYFCASSVVAGSGGPTDTQYFGPGTRLTVL.

The chain uses TRBV28 and TRBJ1-1; tentatively, D is TRBD1 (6 bases). V was clipped by 7 bases and J by 7 bases, with 19 bases between them. Per the germline V gene, CDR1 is MDHEN and CDR2 is SYDVKM. This CDR3 comprises 14 residues. For the CDR3, the DNA is TGTGCCAGCATCGGCCGCGGGGGCGGGTATGAAGCTTTCTTT. Protein: CASIGRGGGYEAFF.

V and J are TRBV4-1 and TRBJ2-7; 10 bases fit TRBD2. Germline V CDR1 and CDR2: MGHRA, YSYEKL. The CDR3 covers 17 residues. The ends lost 0 bases at V and 1 base at J; junction bases unmatched: 6. The DNA of the CDR3 is TGCGCCAGCAGCCAAGATGAGGGGACTAGCGTTTCCTACGAGCAGTACTTC. It codes for CASSQDEGTSVSYEQYF.

J is TRBJ1-5 and V is TRBV24-1; TRBD1 matches at 8 bases. Germline CDR1 reads KGHDR; CDR2 reads SFDVKD. V lost 5 bases to trimming and J lost 5 bases; unmatched junction nucleotides: 1. The CDR3 extends over 13 amino acids. DNA of the CDR3: TGTGCCACCAGTGCCAGGGGGCATCAGCCCCAGCATTTT. This encodes CATSARGHQPQHF.

The rearrangement links TRBV5-1 to TRBJ1-2, with a possible D match to TRBD1 (6 bases). Trimming left V 3 bases short and J 6 bases short, with 15 bases between. The CDR3 consists of 14 residues. Germline CDR1 reads SGHRS; CDR2 reads YFSETQ. This chain's CDR3 is CASSWTDRRDGYTF. The CDR3, as DNA: TGCGCCAGCAGCTGGACAGACAGGCGGGATGGCTACACCTTC.

The rearrangement uses TRBV29-1 and TRBJ1-2; D call uncertain. V lost 6 bases and J 0 bases, leaving 14 bases between the germline ends. From germline, CDR1 is SQVTM and CDR2 ANQGSEA. The CDR3 contains 14 residues. This chain's CDR3 is CSVRPRGANYGYTF. Here the CDR3 DNA reads TGCAGCGTCCGACCGCGGGGAGCTAACTATGGCTACACCTTC. The variable domain in full, with the rest retrieved from reference TRBV29-1 and TRBJ1-2, is SAVISQKPSRDICQRGTSLTIQCQVDSQVTMMFWYRQQPGQSLTLIATANQGSEATYESGFVIDKFPISRPNLTFSTLTVSNMSPEDSSIYLCSVRPRGANYGYTFGSGTRLTVV.

The chain has TRBV19 and TRBJ1-5, with 7 nucleotides matching TRBD1. The CDR3 is 13 residues long. The germline gives CDR1 LNHDA, CDR2 SQIVND (reference sequence). J gave up 5 bases and V 10 bases, and 8 bases lay outside the gene matches. CDR3 sequence reads: CATKTGSDQPQHF. CDR3 nucleotides: TGTGCCACCAAGACAGGGAGTGATCAGCCCCAGCATTTT.

The chain is built from TRBV24-1 and TRBJ2-2, with D uncertain. Deletions cut 3 bases from V and 4 bases from J, with 11 bases between. The germline V gene has CDR1 KGHDR and CDR2 SFDVKD. The CDR3 spans 15 residues. This CDR3 reads CATSDTTSSTGELFF. The CDR3 DNA is TGTGCCACCAGTGATACTACATCTTCCACCGGGGAGCTGTTTTTT.

This rearrangement joins TRBV7-3 to TRBJ2-3; the D gene is possibly TRBD2 (6 bases). This CDR3 is 15 amino acids long. From germline, CDR1 is SGHTA and CDR2 FQGTGA. Trimming removed 2 bases from V and 4 bases from J, with 13 bases in between. CDR3 DNA: TGTGCCAGCAGCTTAGACGGGAGTAAAGCAGATACGCAGTATTTT. This translates into CASSLDGSKADTQYF.

This clone was detected only once. This chain connects TRBV5-1 to TRBJ1-6; D is undetermined. Germline CDR1 SGHRS, CDR2 YFSETQ. The CDR3 contains 15 residues. Deletions cut 0 bases from V and 9 bases from J, with 13 bases between. The CDR3 nucleotides are TGCGCCAGCAGCTTGGGGGCGGCACGGGGTTCACCCCTCCACTTT. This sequence encodes CASSLGAARGSPLHF.

The J gene is TRBJ2-5, the V gene TRBV10-2; 9 bases align to TRBD2. CDR3 length: 11 residues. J was trimmed by 5 bases and V by 8 bases; bases with no gene match: 0. Germline lookup yields CDR1 WSHSY and CDR2 SAAADI. CDR3 bases: TGCGCCAGCGGACTAGCGGAGACCCAGTACTTC. The encoded protein is CASGLAETQYF.

CDR3 sequence reads: CASTTTGIYNSPLHF. DNA of the CDR3: TGTGCCAGTACCACGACGGGAATCTATAATTCACCCCTCCACTTT. The genes are TRBV19 and TRBJ1-6; D gene ambiguous. The CDR3 sequence is 15 residues long. Germline V gene lookup returns CDR1 LNHDA and CDR2 SQIVND (reference sequence). Trimming removed 7 bases from V and 3 bases from J, with 13 bases in between.

For the CDR3, the DNA is TGTGCCAGCAGTTTATTGGGACAGGGGAGGAGAACTAATGAAAAACTGTTTTTT. This sequence encodes CASSLLGQGRRTNEKLFF. The chain uses TRBV28 and TRBJ1-4; 10 bases agree with TRBD1. This CDR3 is built from 18 residues. Germline V gene lookup returns CDR1 MDHEN and CDR2 SYDVKM. The trim removed 1 base at V and 1 base at J, leaving 6 bases unmatched.

V and J are TRBV30 and TRBJ1-2; D is unclear. The CDR3 totals 12 residues. The V and J ends lost 5 bases and 6 bases respectively, with 13 bases between them. Per germline, CDR1 GTSNPN and CDR2 SVGIG (reference sequence). The CDR3 bases are TGTGCCTGGGACCCGGTCGGGAATGGCTACACCTTC. It translates to CAWDPVGNGYTF.

The V call is TRBV3-1 (or the pseudogene TRBV3-2), the J call TRBJ1-2; TRBD1 might be the D (5 bases). The CDR3 sequence is 16 residues long. The ends were cut back, 4 bases at V and 4 bases at J, with 19 bases in the middle. CDR1 and CDR2 from the germline V gene are LGHDT and YNNKEL (reference sequence). The CDR3, as DNA: TGTGCCAGCAGCCGCCGCGGGGCTTTACCCCCCTATGGCTACACCTTC. Protein sequence: CASSRRGALPPYGYTF.

The chain uses TRBV5-4 and TRBJ2-3; possibly TRBD1 for D (5 bases). The length of the CDR3 is 16 residues. Germline loops: CDR1 SGHNT, CDR2 YYREEE (reference sequence). Trimming cost V 0 bases and J 0 bases, with 11 bases left between them. Here the CDR3 reads CASSLGGWSSTDTQYF. CDR3 nucleotide sequence: TGTGCCAGCAGCTTGGGGGGCTGGTCTAGCACAGATACGCAGTATTTT.